The source of this TCR beta chain is a study of siplizumab effects on memory and regulatory T cells. Study-wide points: No more than a minor fraction of alloreactive clones could be traced back to unstimulated subsets. Apparently more diverse than memory cells, naive T cells also seemed major alloresponse contributors.

Germline CDR1 is MNHEY and CDR2 is SMNVEV (reference sequence). This CDR3 comprises 16 residues. V was pared by 5 bases and J by 0 bases, with 14 bases between. To note about this clone: What it recognizes is unknown.

Repertoires were generated with immunoSEQ multiplex PCR, while TCRdb's copy carries only in-frame clones and drops some. This table holds approximately 100,000 clones, about 90% found once. This chain links TRBV27 with TRBJ2-1; D possibly corresponds to TRBD2 (8 bases). Sequenced: Tregs sorted from blood. The receptor was derived from a human donor in good health. The CDR3 loop is CASSLSGDSSYNEQFF. The CDR3 bases are TGTGCCAGCAGTCTTAGCGGGGACAGCTCCTACAATGAGCAGTTCTTC.